The TCR beta chain described here comes from a study of graft-versus-host responses after intestinal transplantation. At the level of the study: Multivisceral, liver-intestinal, or isolated intestinal transplants were given to recipients.

Study-wide points: GvH clonotypes were identified within recipient marrow, with a subset emerging first in ileum or blood. Early post-transplant HvG declines tracked with peak circulating GvH clone levels.

Clones were read by immunoSEQ multiplex PCR, and TCRdb kept only the in-frame ones, dropping some. The repertoire holds about 90,000 clones, with just under 95% as singletons. The CDR3 is 15 residues long. The ends were cut back, 5 bases at V and 5 bases at J, with 18 bases in the middle. Germline values: CDR1 MNHNY, CDR2 SVGAGI (reference sequence). To note about this clone: As yet, its antigen is unknown.

This sequence joins TRBV6-6 and TRBJ2-5, with a weak D call TRBD2 (5 bases). Sequencing used unstimulated CD8+ T cells sorted from spleen or lymph node cells, obtained before intestinal transplant. This receptor was obtained from a human donor who received an intestinal transplant. CDR3: CASSHPQRGEETQYF. DNA of the CDR3: TGTGCCAGCAGTCACCCCCAACGGGGAGAGGAGACCCAGTACTTC.